Shown below are 31 T cell receptor beta chains from a single sample sequenced in a study of T cells after yellow fever vaccination. Using its own MiXCR run on the 5' RACE reads, TCRdb lists one record per CDR3 protein. The sample contains under 550,000 distinct CDR3 sequences, 20% to 25% of which appear only once. This specimen consisted of PBMCs, obtained roughly 20 days after the first yellow fever vaccination. The source is a man younger than 30 who received the YFV17D yellow fever vaccine.

This clonotype has a handful of counts. The J gene is TRBJ2-3, the V gene TRBV20-1, with unresolved D. This CDR3 has 11 amino acids. V was shortened by 5 bases and J by 6 bases, with 9 bases between the two germline ends. Per the germline V gene, CDR1 is DFQATT and CDR2 is SNEGSKA (reference sequence). For the CDR3, the DNA is TGCAGTGCTTGGCATGTGGATACGCAGTATTTT. Protein: CSAWHVDTQYF.

The rearrangement uses TRBV9 and TRBJ2-1; 11 positions agree with TRBD2. This CDR3 region has 19 residues. Per the germline V gene, CDR1 is SGDLS and CDR2 is YYNGEE. Unmatched junction bases numbered 8, after V lost 0 bases and J lost 0 bases. This CDR3 is CASSVVGASGGFSYNEQFF. The CDR3 nucleotides read TGTGCCAGCAGCGTAGTCGGGGCTAGCGGGGGGTTCTCCTACAATGAGCAGTTCTTC.

The chain links TRBV11-2 to TRBJ2-5, with D perhaps matching TRBD2 (5 bases). The V end lost 2 bases, the J end lost 5 bases, and 12 bases lay between the germline ends. In germline, CDR1 is SGHAT, CDR2 FQNNGV. CDR3 length: 14 amino acids. This CDR3 is CASSLNLSGETQYF. The CDR3 DNA follows: TGTGCCAGCAGCTTAAATCTCTCGGGGGAGACCCAGTACTTC.

V is TRBV10-3 and J is TRBJ1-1; TRBD1 might be the D (5 bases). Trimming shortened V by 6 bases and J by 1 base, and 12 bases separated the two germline ends. Germline-derived CDR1 and CDR2 are ENHRY and SYGVKD. CDR3 length equals 14 residues. The CDR3 coding sequence is TGTGCCATCAGCGATTGGGACGGGAACACTGAAGCTTTCTTT. This codes for CAISDWDGNTEAFF.

The rearrangement uses TRBV6-2 or TRBV6-3 and TRBJ1-1; a weak D match, TRBD1 (5 bases). The CDR3 contains 14 residues. The germline V and J ends were trimmed by 5 bases and 6 bases, with 16 bases remaining between them. Germline lookup yields CDR1 MNHEY and CDR2 SVGEGT. CDR3 DNA: TGTGCCAGCAGTCCGGGACCAATAATCGCTGAAGCTTTCTTT. Encoded protein: CASSPGPIIAEAFF.

This clonotype showed up many times. The gene calls are TRBV6-4 and TRBJ2-1; maybe TRBD2 (7 bases). The CDR3 consists of 14 residues. Trimming removed 6 bases from V and 8 bases from J, with 17 bases in between. The V gene's germline CDR1 is MRHNA and CDR2 SNTAGT. CDR3 loop: CASSSAGEGDEQFF. The CDR3 nucleotides read TGTGCCAGCAGCTCGGCGGGGGAGGGGGATGAGCAGTTCTTC.

The genes are TRBV20-1 and TRBJ1-1; no reliable D call. V shed 5 bases and J shed 5 bases, with 12 bases lying between them. CDR1 DFQATT and CDR2 SNEGSKA come from the germline V gene (reference sequence). This CDR3 region has 12 residues. CDR3 residues: CSARLSVTEAFF. DNA for the CDR3: TGCAGTGCTCGGTTATCGGTGACTGAAGCTTTCTTT.

The chain combines TRBV12-3 or TRBV12-4 with TRBJ2-1; TRBD1 matches 7 bases. This CDR3 spans 17 amino acids. Unmatched junction bases numbered 6, after V lost 1 base and J lost 0 bases. The CDR3 protein is CASSLDTGTASYNEQFF. The CDR3 DNA reads TGTGCCAGCAGTTTAGATACCGGGACAGCCTCCTACAATGAGCAGTTCTTC.

This chain links TRBV7-2 with TRBJ1-1, with D possibly matching TRBD1 (5 bases). This CDR3 contains 13 residues. Germline CDR1 reads SGHTA; CDR2 reads FQGNSA. V shed 1 base and J shed 11 bases, with 14 bases lying between them. The CDR3 DNA reads TGTGCCAGCAGCTTAGAGCAGGGCGGACGCGCTTTCTTT. It codes for CASSLEQGGRAFF.

This clonotype turned up a few times. The chain has TRBV5-1 and TRBJ2-3; the D gene is possibly TRBD2 (6 bases). Trimming pared 5 bases from V and 4 bases from J, leaving 17 bases between. The CDR3 is 15 amino acids. Germline values: CDR1 SGHRS, CDR2 YFSETQ. In DNA form, the CDR3 reads TGCGCCAGCAGTCACCGCGGGATGCTGGCAGATACGCAGTATTTT. As protein: CASSHRGMLADTQYF.

This clonotype has only a few counts. The V and J genes are TRBV7-6 and TRBJ1-5, with TRBD1 matching 9 bases. The CDR3 is made up of 15 amino acids. Germline CDR1 reads SGHVS; CDR2 reads FNYEAQ. Trimming took 5 bases from V and 7 from J; bases not matched to a gene: 9. The CDR3 DNA reads TGTGCCAGCAGCGTCGGACAGGGGTCGGGGCAGCCCCAGCATTTT. Translation: CASSVGQGSGQPQHF.

The V call is TRBV19, the J call TRBJ1-1, with D perhaps TRBD1 (5 bases). Germline V gene lookup returns CDR1 LNHDA and CDR2 SQIVND (reference sequence). The CDR3 is made up of 13 amino acids. Trimming took off 3 bases at V and 3 bases at J, with 8 bases between the two ends. CDR3 sequence reads: CASSILGDTEAFF. CDR3 sequence (DNA): TGTGCCAGTAGTATCCTAGGGGACACTGAAGCTTTCTTT. Using reference TRBV19 and TRBJ1-1 for the parts outside the CDR3, the full variable domain is DGGITQSPKYLFRKEGQNVTLSCEQNLNHDAMYWYRQDPGQGLRLIYYSQIVNDFQKGDIAEGYSVSREKKESFPLTVTSAQKNPTAFYLCASSILGDTEAFFGQGTRLTVV.

The sample holds a few counts of this clonotype. Relative to the germline gene, one junction end is altered; a read error may explain this. The J gene is TRBJ2-5, the V gene TRBV7-7; 8 nucleotides line up with TRBD2. This CDR3 spans 14 amino acids. Germline lookup yields CDR1 SSHAT and CDR2 FNYEAQ (reference sequence). DNA for the CDR3: TGTGCTAGCAGCTTAGCAGGGACTAGAGAGACCCAGTACTTC. This sequence encodes CASSLAGTRETQYF.

There are a few counts of this clonotype. J is TRBJ2-5 and V is TRBV6-1, with unresolved D. CDR1 and CDR2 (germline): MNHNS, SASEGT. This CDR3 has 13 residues. V lost 7 bases and J 9 bases, leaving 18 bases between the germline ends. The CDR3 reads CASTTDKLSPQYF. CDR3 DNA: TGTGCCAGCACCACAGATAAGTTGTCGCCCCAGTACTTC.

The J gene is TRBJ1-5, the V gene TRBV4-1; TRBD1 matches 7 bases. The CDR3 loop spans 14 amino acids. The ends lost 5 bases at V and 4 bases at J; junction bases unmatched: 5. Germline V gene sequence: CDR1 MGHRA, CDR2 YSYEKL. The CDR3 loop reads CASSWDSLNQPQHF. In nucleotides, the CDR3 is TGCGCCAGCAGCTGGGACAGTCTAAATCAGCCCCAGCATTTT.

This clonotype was picked up a small number of times. The gene calls are TRBV10-3 and TRBJ1-2, with TRBD1 identical over 11 bases. The CDR3 length is 16 residues. Per germline, CDR1 ENHRY and CDR2 SYGVKD. J lost 3 bases, V lost 4 bases, and 7 bases had no gene match. The CDR3 here is CAISGQDRGQDYGYTF. CDR3 coding DNA: TGTGCCATCAGTGGACAGGACAGGGGGCAGGACTATGGCTACACCTTC.

CDR3 sequence reads: CSAREGYTEYEQYF. CDR3 DNA: TGCAGTGCTAGAGAGGGGTACACAGAATACGAGCAGTACTTC. J is TRBJ2-7 and V is TRBV20-1; D remains unclear. The V gene's germline CDR1 is DFQATT and CDR2 SNEGSKA (reference sequence). This CDR3 is 14 amino acids long. V lost 0 bases, J lost 4 bases, and 13 bases lay in between.

This clonotype was observed a few times. The chain links TRBV4-1 to TRBJ1-5; 10 bases match TRBD1. This CDR3 is built from 15 residues. With 0 bases clipped from V and 6 bases from J, the junction kept 2 bases outside the gene matches. Germline V gene sequence: CDR1 MGHRA, CDR2 YSYEKL. The CDR3 DNA follows: TGCGCCAGCAGCCAAGAAGGGACAGGGGTTCAGCCCCAGCATTTT. Protein product: CASSQEGTGVQPQHF.

This clonotype was seen just once. The rearrangement uses TRBV6-6 and TRBJ2-7; D could derive from TRBD1 or TRBD2 (5 bases each). V was pared by 8 bases and J by 2 bases, with 10 bases between. CDR3 length equals 12 residues. Germline lookup yields CDR1 MNHNY and CDR2 SVGAGI (reference sequence). The CDR3 protein is CASEGTAYEQYF. CDR3 nucleotide sequence: TGTGCCAGCGAGGGGACCGCCTACGAGCAGTACTTC.

This chain joins TRBV19 and TRBJ2-1; 10 nucleotides align to TRBD2. The germline V gene has CDR1 LNHDA and CDR2 SQIVND (reference sequence). There are 12 residues in the CDR3. The CDR3 protein is CAIAGGPGEQFF. CDR3 nucleotides: TGTGCGATAGCGGGGGGCCCAGGGGAGCAGTTCTTC.

The chain couples TRBV5-1 to TRBJ2-5; D could derive from TRBD1 or TRBD2 (5 bases each). The CDR3 has 13 residues. The V and J ends lost 0 bases and 9 bases respectively, with 12 bases between them. The V gene's germline CDR1 is SGHRS and CDR2 YFSETQ. CDR3 sequence: CASSLVGDRAQYF. The CDR3 region has the DNA TGCGCCAGCAGCTTGGTCGGGGACCGGGCCCAGTACTTC.

This clonotype has just a few counts. This sequence joins TRBV6-5 and TRBJ2-7; 9 bases line up with TRBD1. This CDR3 has 15 amino acids. The V gene's germline CDR1 is MNHEY and CDR2 SVGAGI. V lost 0 bases, J lost 3 bases, and 3 bases stayed unmatched. The CDR3 spells CASSYSRTGVYEQYF. DNA of the CDR3: TGTGCCAGCAGTTACTCTCGGACAGGGGTCTACGAGCAGTACTTC.

This clonotype was counted only a few times. V is TRBV4-3 and J is TRBJ2-1; D may correspond to TRBD1 or TRBD2 (6 bases each). V lost 0 bases to trimming and J lost 3 bases, with 15 bases between them. This CDR3 is 17 amino acids long. Germline assignment: CDR1 LGHNA and CDR2 YSLEER. CDR3 nucleotides: TGCGCCAGCAGCCAAGATCCTTGGGGGGCAAACTACAATGAGCAGTTCTTC. Translation: CASSQDPWGANYNEQFF.

This chain connects TRBV10-3 to TRBJ1-1; D unresolved. CDR1 and CDR2 (germline): ENHRY, SYGVKD. The CDR3 extends over 13 amino acids. With 10 bases removed from V and 3 bases from J, the gap between germline ends came to 15 bases. CDR3 nucleotide sequence: TGTGCCACGCTTGACCCGGCGGACACTGAAGCTTTCTTT. Its protein product is CATLDPADTEAFF.

The chain has TRBV9 and TRBJ2-1; 11 bases fit TRBD2. The ends lost 2 bases at V and 12 bases at J; junction bases unmatched: 10. Per the germline V gene, CDR1 is SGDLS and CDR2 is YYNGEE. The CDR3 spans 15 residues. DNA of the CDR3: TGTGCCAGCAGCGTCGGTAGCGGGGGGGTTAGTGGGCAGTTCTTC. It is translated as CASSVGSGGVSGQFF.

This clonotype was seen a handful of times. The chain is built from TRBV7-2 and TRBJ2-1; D is unclear. The CDR3 is made up of 12 amino acids. V was pared by 4 bases and J by 9 bases, with 10 bases between. From germline, CDR1 is SGHTA and CDR2 FQGNSA. CDR3 sequence (DNA): TGTGCCAGCAGCTCCACGACTCTTGAGCAGTTCTTC. Protein product: CASSSTTLEQFF.

J is TRBJ1-1 and V is TRBV20-1; D is undetermined. Trimming removed 3 bases at V and 4 bases at J, with 15 bases between. This CDR3 spans 14 amino acids. Germline CDR1 DFQATT, CDR2 SNEGSKA (reference sequence). The CDR3, as DNA: TGCAGTGCTAGTGGAAAGGGCTGGGGCACTGAAGCTTTCTTT. Translating it yields CSASGKGWGTEAFF.

This clonotype was seen a few times. The chain employs TRBV5-1 and TRBJ1-6; 8 bases align to TRBD1. J lost 7 bases, V lost 0 bases, and 6 bases had no gene match. The CDR3 sequence is 16 residues long. Germline lookup yields CDR1 SGHRS and CDR2 YFSETQ. The CDR3 region is CASSLELGTGNSPLHF. As DNA, the CDR3 is TGCGCCAGCAGCTTGGAGCTAGGGACAGGCAATTCACCCCTCCACTTT.

The chain links TRBV7-6 to TRBJ1-2; weak D call: TRBD1 (6 bases). The V gene lost 1 base and the J gene lost 3 bases, with 12 bases spanning the gap. The germline V gene has CDR1 SGHVS and CDR2 FNYEAQ. The CDR3 is 15 residues long. CDR3 sequence: CASSLEAWTDYGYTF. The CDR3 DNA reads TGTGCCAGCAGCTTAGAGGCCTGGACAGACTATGGCTACACCTTC.

This clonotype was detected ten times or more. The V and J genes are TRBV28 and TRBJ2-7; 8 nucleotides agree with TRBD2. V was pared by 5 bases and J by 5 bases, with 11 bases of the junction left unmatched. The CDR3 has 15 residues. Germline V gene lookup returns CDR1 MDHEN and CDR2 SYDVKM. CDR3 sequence: CASSAYIGGAHEQYV. CDR3 in DNA: TGTGCCAGCAGTGCGTATATCGGGGGGGCCCACGAGCAGTACGTC.

V and J are TRBV19 and TRBJ1-5; 10 nucleotides match TRBD1. The length of the CDR3 is 17 residues. Germline CDR1 and CDR2: LNHDA and SQIVND (reference sequence). V dropped 5 bases and J dropped 7; count of bases not matched to a gene: 14. Here the CDR3 DNA reads TGTGCCAGTAGTCTCAGTCCCGGGACAGGGGCGTCCCAGCCCCAGCATTTT. As protein: CASSLSPGTGASQPQHF.